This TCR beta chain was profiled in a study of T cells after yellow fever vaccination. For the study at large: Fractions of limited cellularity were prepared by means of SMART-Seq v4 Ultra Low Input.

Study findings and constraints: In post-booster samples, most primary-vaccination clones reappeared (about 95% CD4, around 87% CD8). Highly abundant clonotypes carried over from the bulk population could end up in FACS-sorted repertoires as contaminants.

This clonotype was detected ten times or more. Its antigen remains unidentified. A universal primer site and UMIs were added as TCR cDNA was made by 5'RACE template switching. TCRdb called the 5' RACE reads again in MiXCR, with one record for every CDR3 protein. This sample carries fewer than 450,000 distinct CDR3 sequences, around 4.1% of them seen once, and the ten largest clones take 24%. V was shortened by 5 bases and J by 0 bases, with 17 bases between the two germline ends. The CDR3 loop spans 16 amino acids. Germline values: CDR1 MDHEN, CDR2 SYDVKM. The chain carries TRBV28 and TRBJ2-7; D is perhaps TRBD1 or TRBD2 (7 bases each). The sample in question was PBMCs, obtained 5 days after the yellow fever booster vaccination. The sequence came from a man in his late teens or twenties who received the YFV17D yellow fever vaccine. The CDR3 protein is CASSPGGGDGSYEQYV. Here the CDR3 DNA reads TGTGCCAGCAGTCCAGGGGGGGGGGACGGCTCCTACGAGCAGTACGTC.